Listed here is a single T cell receptor beta chain. No cognate antigen has been identified for it. Base-call qualities are not available, and no considerably larger clone is one nucleotide away. Patients with autoimmune disease history or receiving systemic immunosuppression were excluded from the trial. In every dose cohort, peripheral blood was drawn for TCR sequencing at baseline, cycle 4 day 1, and cycle 7 day 1. The samples were drawn from a first-in-human, open-label, multicenter phase I dose-escalation trial of ivuxolimab. Adults with locally advanced or metastatic melanoma, renal cell, hepatocellular, or head and neck squamous cell carcinoma were enrolled in the trial. Before TCR sequencing, CD4+ and CD8+ T cells were separately sorted from peripheral blood. For CDR1 and CDR2, the germline V gene lists ENHRY and SYGVKD. The CDR3 measures 15 amino acids from cysteine to phenylalanine. Solely the CDR3 DNA is kept, with 45 bases framed from the first base. V is clipped by 4 bases and J by 4 bases, and the sequence between their germline boundaries is 16 bases long.

The data derive from a study of OX40 agonist ivuxolimab in advanced cancers. The study in broad terms: Ivuxolimab was an agonistic, fully human IgG2 monoclonal antibody directed against OX40 (CD134), a costimulatory receptor. Prior anti-PD-1, anti-PD-L1 or anti-CTLA-4 therapy was permitted, and about two fifths of dose-escalation patients had received checkpoint inhibitors. Of the 50 to 55 dose-escalation patients, hepatocellular carcinoma was present in about 20, melanoma in approximately 15, renal cell carcinoma in 9 and head and neck cancer in 9. The paper describes the monotherapy dose-escalation part (N of about 47 patients) of the phase I trial of ivuxolimab. The point of sequencing TCRbeta in the periphery was to test whether ivuxolimab changed TCR sequence diversity and drove clonal T-cell expansion. Three dose-escalation patients achieved partial responses, one with hepatocellular carcinoma and two with cutaneous melanoma. Intravenous ivuxolimab was administered to patients every 2 weeks at six dose levels: 0.01, 0.1, 0.3, 1.5, 3 and 10 mg/kg. A male proportion of under 85% and a mean age of about 60 years, ranging from roughly 23 to 90, were recorded for the dose-escalation cohort. Paper-wide results and their limitations: On average, CD8+ T cells showed more expanded clones than CD4+ T cells after ivuxolimab. Low levels of normalized T-cell clonal expansion were also seen in some nonresponding patients. In the 0.1-3.0 mg/kg groups, partial responders were among the patients with the lowest normalized peripheral clonal expansion, particularly in CD8+ T cells. The antigen specificity of the clonally expanded peripheral T cells was not determined. At doses from 0.1 to 3.0 mg/kg, clonal expansion was seen in both CD4+ and CD8+ blood T cells between baseline and week 6.

Genomic DNA was extracted from sorted cells for sequencing of the TCRbeta CDR3 region. TCRbeta CDR3 regions were sequenced using the immunoSEQ Assay. TCRdb mirrors the immuneACCESS table, restricted to in-frame sequences. Some clones are absent from its copies; in checked studies, under half trace to an unresolved V gene, and the reason for the others is unknown. This sample has 76,000 or so clones in its table, and 93% of those were observed once. The ten largest clonotypes hold about 6.4% of the sample. The sequence came from an adult with an advanced solid tumor such as melanoma, head and neck, liver or kidney cancer. Here the chain combines TRBV10-3 and TRBJ1-1; no confident D gene assignment can be made. The source was CD4+ or CD8+ T cells sorted from blood, collected in a trial of the OX40 agonist ivuxolimab. CDR3 sequence: CAISAKGGSFTEAFF. The DNA is TGTGCCATCAGTGCAAAAGGAGGATCGTTCACTGAAGCTTTCTTT.